The present T cell receptor (beta chain) was sequenced within a study of shared clonotypes between healthy human individuals. The repertoire was sequenced with immunoSEQ multiplex PCR; TCRdb's copy has only in-frame clones and lacks some. The table shows about 2.4 million clones, with approximately 94% occurring only once. Study findings and constraints: Few donors limited the genetic and exposure-history diversity represented. Compared with clonotypes that all four donors shared, non-shared clonotypes had lower generation probabilities.

In germline, CDR1 is SGHRS, CDR2 YFSETQ. V shed 0 bases and J 2 bases; nucleotides not matched to a gene: 2. The CDR3 sequence is 16 residues long. About this clone itself: The antigen remains unidentified. Other DNA sequences within the sample encode an identical CDR3.

The clonotype originates from a man in his late teens or twenties in good health. Some clones in this sample may be carry-over from other donors' samples. The chain employs TRBV5-1 and TRBJ2-1; TRBD2 aligns across 10 bases. Sequencing was performed on naive CD4+ T cells from PBMCs. Specified subset: CD45RA+ positively selected. The chain's CDR3 is CASSLASGSTYNEQFF. CDR3 DNA: TGCGCCAGCAGCTTGGCTAGCGGGAGTACCTACAATGAGCAGTTCTTC.